The present T cell receptor beta chain was sequenced within a study of metastatic and nonmetastatic thyroid tumors (dated by TCRdb to 2019 to 2021). At the level of the whole study: Repertoires from peripheral blood and from tumor or nodule tissue samples of malignant and benign thyroid patients were compared.

Before undergoing thyroid surgery, none of the patients had been given any kind of treatment. The study retrospectively analysed patient clinical samples collected from about 2012 to 2018 using T-cell receptor beta sequencing. In its sample, this clone was seen many times. Its target antigen remains unknown. No quality values exist for individual bases; no much larger clone is one base distant. Here is what the overall study found, with its caveats: TCR beta diversity was reported as significantly higher in malignant tumors than in benign nodules, in both blood and tumor samples.

The method was PCR. TCRdb records Illumina HiSeq 4000 as the sequencer. High-throughput sequencing was used to profile the TCR beta-chain CDR3 region of every patient. The paper's data handling went like this. CDR3 differences across clinicopathological groups were used to build a classifier for discriminating distant-metastatic papillary thyroid cancer patients. The Shannon index was used to assess repertoire diversity, and the Morisita-Horn index was used to assess tumor-blood repertoire similarity. The public reads were reprocessed in TCRdb via fastp at Q25 and MiXCR, keeping in-frame beta chains. For this entry, the V and J calls and clone size follow TCRdb and not the study's own pipeline. The sample table shows 35,000 or so clones, and 18% are seen once. The ten largest make up about an eighth of the sample. As encoded in the germline V gene (reference sequence), CDR1 is MNHEY while CDR2 is SMNVEV. The CDR3 spans 15 residues, from the cysteine through the phenylalanine. The DNA shown is the 45-base CDR3, in frame from base 1. Trimming accounts for 5 bases at V and 6 bases at J, while the number of junction bases matched to no gene is 5.

The sequenced sample was blood. Rearrangement joined TRBV27 to TRBJ2-3; TRBD2 fits 13 bases in the junction. The source is a male donor with papillary thyroid cancer or a benign thyroid nodule (not recorded which). Some clones in this sample may be carry-over from other donors' samples. The CDR3 protein: CASSVLAGGVDTQYF. Here is the DNA: TGTGCCAGCAGTGTACTAGCGGGAGGGGTGGATACGCAGTATTTT.